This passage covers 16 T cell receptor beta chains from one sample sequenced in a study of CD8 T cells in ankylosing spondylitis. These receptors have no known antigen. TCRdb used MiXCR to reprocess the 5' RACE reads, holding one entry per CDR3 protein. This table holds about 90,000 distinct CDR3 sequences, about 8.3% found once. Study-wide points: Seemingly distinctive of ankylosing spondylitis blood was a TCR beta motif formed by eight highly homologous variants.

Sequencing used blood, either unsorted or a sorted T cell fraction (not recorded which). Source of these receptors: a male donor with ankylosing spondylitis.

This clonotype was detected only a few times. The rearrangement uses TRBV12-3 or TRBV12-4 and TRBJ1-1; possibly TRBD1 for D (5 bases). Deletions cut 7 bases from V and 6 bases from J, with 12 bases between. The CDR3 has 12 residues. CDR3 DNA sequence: TGTGCCAGCATCGAGCGGGGCTCTGAAGCTTTCTTT. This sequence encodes CASIERGSEAFF.

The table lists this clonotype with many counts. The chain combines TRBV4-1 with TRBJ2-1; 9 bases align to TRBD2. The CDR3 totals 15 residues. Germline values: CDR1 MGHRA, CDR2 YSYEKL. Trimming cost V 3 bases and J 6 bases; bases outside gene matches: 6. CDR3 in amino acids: CASSQGLAPTNEQFF. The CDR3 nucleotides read TGCGCCAGCAGCCAGGGACTAGCTCCTACCAATGAGCAGTTCTTC.

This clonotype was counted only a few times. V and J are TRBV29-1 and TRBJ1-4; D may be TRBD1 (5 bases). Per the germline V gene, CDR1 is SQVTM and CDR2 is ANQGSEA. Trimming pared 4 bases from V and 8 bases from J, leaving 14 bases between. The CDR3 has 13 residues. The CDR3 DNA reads TGCAGCGTTGTAGACAGTATCGGGGAAAAACTGTTTTTT. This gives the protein CSVVDSIGEKLFF.

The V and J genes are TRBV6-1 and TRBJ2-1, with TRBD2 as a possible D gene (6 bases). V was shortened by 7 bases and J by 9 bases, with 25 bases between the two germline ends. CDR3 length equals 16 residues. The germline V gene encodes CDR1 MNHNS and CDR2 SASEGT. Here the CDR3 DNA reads TGTGCCAGCAACCTAAGCCCCACGTTGGGAGGTAGTGAGCAGTTCTTC. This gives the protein CASNLSPTLGGSEQFF.

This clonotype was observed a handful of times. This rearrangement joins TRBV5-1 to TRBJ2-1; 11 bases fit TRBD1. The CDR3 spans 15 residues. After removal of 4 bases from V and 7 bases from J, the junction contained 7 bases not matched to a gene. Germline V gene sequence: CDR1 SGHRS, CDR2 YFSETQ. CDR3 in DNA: TGCGCCAGCAGCGCCGGGACAGGGGGTTTGAATGAGCAGTTCTTC. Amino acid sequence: CASSAGTGGLNEQFF.

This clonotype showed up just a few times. The CDR3 is CASRSRTGSNQPQHF. CDR3 nucleotide sequence: TGTGCCAGCAGGTCCCGGACAGGGAGCAATCAGCCCCAGCATTTT. V gene TRBV6-1 combines with J gene TRBJ1-5; TRBD1 matches at 8 bases. CDR1 and CDR2 from the germline V gene are MNHNS and SASEGT. The CDR3 totals 15 residues. V shed 6 bases and J 1 base; nucleotides not matched to a gene: 5.

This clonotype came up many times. The DNA for the CDR3 is TGTGCCAGCAGTCCTCGGACAGGCCAGGTCGCAGATACGCAGTATTTT. Its protein is CASSPRTGQVADTQYF. J is TRBJ2-3 and V is TRBV25-1, with 7 bases identical to TRBD1. The CDR3 sequence is 16 residues long. Germline V gene sequence: CDR1 MGHDK, CDR2 SYGVNS. The ends lost 5 bases at V and 4 bases at J; junction bases unmatched: 12. Drawing the rest from reference TRBV25-1 and TRBJ2-3, the complete variable domain is EADIYQTPRYLVIGTGKKITLECSQTMGHDKMYWYQQDPGMELHLIHYSYGVNSTEKGDLSSESTVSRIRTEHFPLTLESARPSHTSQYLCASSPRTGQVADTQYFGPGTRLTVL.

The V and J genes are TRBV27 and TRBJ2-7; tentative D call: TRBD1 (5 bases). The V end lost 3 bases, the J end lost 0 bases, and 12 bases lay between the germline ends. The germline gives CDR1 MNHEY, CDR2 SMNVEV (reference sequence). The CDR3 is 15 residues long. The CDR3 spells CASSLGLMSSYEQYF. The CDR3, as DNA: TGTGCCAGCAGTTTGGGGCTCATGAGCTCCTACGAGCAGTACTTC.

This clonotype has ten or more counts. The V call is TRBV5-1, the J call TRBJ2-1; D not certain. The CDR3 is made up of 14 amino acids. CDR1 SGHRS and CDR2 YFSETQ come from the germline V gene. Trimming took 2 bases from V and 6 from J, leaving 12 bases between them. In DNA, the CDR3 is TGCGCCAGCAGCTTCCGTTATCCGGGCAATGAGCAGTTCTTC. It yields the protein CASSFRYPGNEQFF.

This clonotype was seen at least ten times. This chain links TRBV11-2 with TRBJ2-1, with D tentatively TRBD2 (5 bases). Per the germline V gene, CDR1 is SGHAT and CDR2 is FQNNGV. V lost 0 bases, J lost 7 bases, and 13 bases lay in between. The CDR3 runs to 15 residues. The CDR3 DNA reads TGTGCCAGCAGCTTAGAACTAGACCCCTTTAATGAGCAGTTCTTC. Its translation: CASSLELDPFNEQFF. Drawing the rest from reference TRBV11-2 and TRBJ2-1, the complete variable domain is EAGVAQSPRYKIIEKRQSVAFWCNPISGHATLYWYQQILGQGPKLLIQFQNNGVVDDSQLPKDRFSAERLKGVDSTLKIQPAKLEDSAVYLCASSLELDPFNEQFFGPGTRLTVL.

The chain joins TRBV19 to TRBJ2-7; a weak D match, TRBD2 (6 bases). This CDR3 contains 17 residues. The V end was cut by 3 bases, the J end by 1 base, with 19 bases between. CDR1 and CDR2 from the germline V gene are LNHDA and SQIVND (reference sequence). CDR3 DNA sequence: TGTGCCAGTAGTATGGGTAGCGGTGCAGATTCGTCCTACGAGCAGTACTTC. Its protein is CASSMGSGADSSYEQYF.

CDR3 in DNA: TGTGCCAGCAGCATTGCAGGGTTTGGAGAGCAGTACTTC. Its translation: CASSIAGFGEQYF. The chain joins TRBV7-9 to TRBJ2-7; the D gene is possibly TRBD1 (5 bases). Germline CDR1 and CDR2: SEHNR and FQNEAQ (reference sequence). This CDR3 region has 13 residues. V gave up 5 bases and J gave up 7 bases, with 15 bases separating them. The complete variable domain, with remaining parts taken from reference TRBV7-9 and TRBJ2-7, reads DTGVSQNPRHKITKRGQNVTFRCDPISEHNRLYWYRQTLGQGPEFLTYFQNEAQLEKSRLLSDRFSAERPKGSFSTLEIQRTEQGDSAMYLCASSIAGFGEQYFGPGTRLTVT.

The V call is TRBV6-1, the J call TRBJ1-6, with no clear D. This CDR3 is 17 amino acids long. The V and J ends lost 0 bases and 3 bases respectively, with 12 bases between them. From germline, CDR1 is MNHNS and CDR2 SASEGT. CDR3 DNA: TGTGCCAGCAGTGAAGCGAAAATACCCATCTATAATTCACCCCTCCACTTT. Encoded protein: CASSEAKIPIYNSPLHF.

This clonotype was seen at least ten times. Written as DNA, the CDR3 is TGTGCCAGCAGCTTGACAGGAGATACGCAGTATTTT. This codes for CASSLTGDTQYF. The chain carries TRBV7-9 and TRBJ2-3, with a tentative D call TRBD1 (6 bases). This CDR3 region has 12 residues. CDR1 SEHNR and CDR2 FQNEAQ come from the germline V gene (reference sequence). Trimming took 3 bases from V and 5 from J, leaving 6 bases between them.

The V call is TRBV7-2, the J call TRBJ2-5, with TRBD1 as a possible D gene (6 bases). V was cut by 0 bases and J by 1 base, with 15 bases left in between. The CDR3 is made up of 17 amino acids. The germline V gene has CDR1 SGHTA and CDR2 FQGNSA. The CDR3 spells CASSLAHFRQVQETQYF. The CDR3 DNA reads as TGTGCCAGCAGCTTAGCCCACTTTAGACAGGTCCAAGAGACCCAGTACTTC.

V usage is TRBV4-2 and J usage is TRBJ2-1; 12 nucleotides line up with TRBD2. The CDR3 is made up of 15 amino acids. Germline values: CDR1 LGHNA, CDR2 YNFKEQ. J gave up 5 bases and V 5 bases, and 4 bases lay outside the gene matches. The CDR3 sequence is CASSSRTSGNNEQFF. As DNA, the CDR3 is TGTGCCAGCAGCTCCCGGACTAGCGGGAACAATGAGCAGTTCTTC.